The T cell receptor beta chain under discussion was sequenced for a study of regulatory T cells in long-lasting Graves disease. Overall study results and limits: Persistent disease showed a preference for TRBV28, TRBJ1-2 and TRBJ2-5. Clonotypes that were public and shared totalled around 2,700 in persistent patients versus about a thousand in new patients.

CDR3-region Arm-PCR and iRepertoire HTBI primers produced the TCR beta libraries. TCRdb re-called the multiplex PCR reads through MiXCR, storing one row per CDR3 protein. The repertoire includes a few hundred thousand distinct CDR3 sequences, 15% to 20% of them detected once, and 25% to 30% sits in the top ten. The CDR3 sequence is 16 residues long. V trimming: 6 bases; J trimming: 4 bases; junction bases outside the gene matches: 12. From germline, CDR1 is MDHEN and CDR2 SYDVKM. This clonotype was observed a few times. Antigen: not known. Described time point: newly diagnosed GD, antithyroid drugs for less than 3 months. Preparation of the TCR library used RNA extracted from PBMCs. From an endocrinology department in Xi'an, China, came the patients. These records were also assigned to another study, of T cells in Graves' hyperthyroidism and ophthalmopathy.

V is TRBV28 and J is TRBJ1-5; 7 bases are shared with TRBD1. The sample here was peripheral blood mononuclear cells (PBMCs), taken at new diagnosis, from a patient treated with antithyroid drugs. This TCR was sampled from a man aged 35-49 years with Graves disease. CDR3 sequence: CASSPPSGRGNQPQHF. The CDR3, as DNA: TGTGCCAGCAGCCCTCCCTCGGGCAGGGGGAATCAGCCCCAGCATTTT.